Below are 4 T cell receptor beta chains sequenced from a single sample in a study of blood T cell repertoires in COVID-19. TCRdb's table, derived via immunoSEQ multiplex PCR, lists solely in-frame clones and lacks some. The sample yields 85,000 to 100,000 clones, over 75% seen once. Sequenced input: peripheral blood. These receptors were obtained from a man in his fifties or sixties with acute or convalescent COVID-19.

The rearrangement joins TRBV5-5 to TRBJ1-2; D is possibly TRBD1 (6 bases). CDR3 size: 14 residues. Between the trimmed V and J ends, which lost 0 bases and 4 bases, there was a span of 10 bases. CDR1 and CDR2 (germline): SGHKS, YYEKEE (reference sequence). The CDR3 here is CASSLAQGGYGYTF. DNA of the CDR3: TGTGCCAGCAGCTTGGCACAGGGTGGCTATGGCTACACCTTC.

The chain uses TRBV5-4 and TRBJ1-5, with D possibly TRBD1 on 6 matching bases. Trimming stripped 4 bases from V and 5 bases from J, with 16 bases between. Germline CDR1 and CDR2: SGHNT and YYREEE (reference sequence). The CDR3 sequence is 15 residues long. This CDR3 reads CASSPGTGSHQPQHF. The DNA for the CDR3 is TGTGCCAGCAGCCCAGGCACAGGGAGTCATCAGCCCCAGCATTTT.

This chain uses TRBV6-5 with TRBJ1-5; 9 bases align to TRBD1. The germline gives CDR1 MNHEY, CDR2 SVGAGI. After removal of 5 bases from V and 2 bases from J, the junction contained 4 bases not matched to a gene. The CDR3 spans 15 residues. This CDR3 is CASSIQGAGNQPQHF. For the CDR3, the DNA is TGTGCCAGCAGTATACAGGGGGCTGGCAATCAGCCCCAGCATTTT.

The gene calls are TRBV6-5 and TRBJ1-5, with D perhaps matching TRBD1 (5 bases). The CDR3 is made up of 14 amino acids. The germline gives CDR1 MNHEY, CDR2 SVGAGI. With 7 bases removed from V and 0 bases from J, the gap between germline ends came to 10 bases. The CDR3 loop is CASTTGNSNQPQHF. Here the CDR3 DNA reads TGTGCCAGCACCACAGGTAATAGCAATCAGCCCCAGCATTTT.